Listed below are T cell receptor beta chains from one sample, sequenced in a study of shared clonotypes between healthy human individuals. Sequenced by immunoSEQ multiplex PCR; TCRdb stores in-frame clones only, minus some. The sample has millions of clones, more than 80% seen once. Input material: naive CD4+ T cells from PBMCs. The receptors stem from a man aged 18 to 30 in good health. Some clones in this sample may be carry-over from other donors' samples. CDR3s include the opening cysteine and the closing phenylalanine or tryptophan. The D gene is left open where the match is weak. Not every row has a clone size; where given, it reads once, few, many or a size class.

16,TRBJ1-5,TRBV10-3,NA,NA,CAISQQALDSNQPQHF
14,TRBJ1-1,TRBV18,TRBD1,NA,CASSRQGGNTEAFF
14,TRBJ2-2,TRBV27,NA,NA,CASSLRGKNGELFF
15,TRBJ2-7,TRBV6-1,TRBD2,NA,CASSEGVSGSIEQYF
15,TRBJ2-2,TRBV10-3,NA,NA,CAISTRQANTGELFF
10,TRBJ1-2,TRBV28,NA,NA,CAIAGRGYTF
15,TRBJ2-6,TRBV28,NA,once,CASSLGRAGANVLTF
14,TRBJ1-1,TRBV29-1,NA,few,CSVGHFAKWTEAFF
13,TRBJ2-7,TRBV5-6,NA,NA,CASSLRGSYEQYF
13,TRBJ2-3,TRBV7-2,NA,NA,CASSLLSTDTQYF
14,TRBJ1-1,TRBV11-2,NA,NA,CASSLDGTNTEAFF
17,TRBJ2-5,TRBV11-1,NA,NA,CASSLGERTNLPETQYF
14,TRBJ2-7,TRBV28,NA,NA,CASSLWDSPYEQYF
12,TRBJ2-7,TRBV7-9,NA,NA,CASSQDRPTEDF
13,TRBJ1-3,TRBV2,NA,NA,CARKQSSGNTIYF
16,TRBJ1-5,TRBV27,TRBD1,once,CASSLSFGQDYQPQHF
13,TRBJ2-7,TRBV28,NA,NA,CASSLTETYEQYF
15,TRBJ1-5,TRBV25-1,NA,NA,CASSEASGGGQPQHF
10,TRBJ2-1,TRBV29-1,NA,once,CSVSHNEQFF
13,TRBJ2-3,TRBV4-1,NA,NA,CASRSGSTDTQYF
14,TRBJ2-5,TRBV7-9,NA,NA,CASSLVMYQETQYF
16,TRBJ2-1,TRBV6-5,NA,once,CASSYYRLAQYNEQFF
13,TRBJ1-1,TRBV7-2,NA,few,CASSLVWGTEAFF
17,TRBJ1-3,TRBV28,TRBD1,once,CASSEPGQVYSGNTIYF
14,TRBJ2-3,TRBV4-1,NA,NA,CASSQVAVMNTQYF
15,TRBJ1-4,TRBV6-1,TRBD1,NA,CASRGGQGNNEKLFF
15,TRBJ2-7,TRBV9,NA,once,CASSVSWTDSYEQYF
19,TRBJ2-1,TRBV4-2,NA,NA,CASSPRDRVSGRLHNEQFF
14,TRBJ1-2,TRBV7-6,NA,NA,CASSLEQGPDGYTF
13,TRBJ1-1,TRBV19,NA,NA,CASSARWDGEAFF
14,TRBJ2-2,TRBV10-3,NA,NA,CAISPSSNTGELFF
13,TRBJ2-4,TRBV5-8,NA,NA,CASSLGGLDIQYF
13,TRBJ1-1,TRBV7-3,TRBD1,NA,CASSSQDRAEAFF
14,TRBJ2-6,TRBV30,NA,NA,CAWSVRLVTNVLTF
11,TRBJ2-7,TRBV7-8,NA,NA,CASSPHYEQYF
11,TRBJ2-7,TRBV28,NA,NA,CASSLRSKQYF
15,TRBJ2-2,TRBV28,NA,once,CASSSGIGVTGELFF
15,TRBJ2-7,TRBV6-5,TRBD1,NA,CASSITGTGYHEQYF
15,TRBJ1-5,TRBV9,TRBD1,once,CASSVGTGDWQPQHF